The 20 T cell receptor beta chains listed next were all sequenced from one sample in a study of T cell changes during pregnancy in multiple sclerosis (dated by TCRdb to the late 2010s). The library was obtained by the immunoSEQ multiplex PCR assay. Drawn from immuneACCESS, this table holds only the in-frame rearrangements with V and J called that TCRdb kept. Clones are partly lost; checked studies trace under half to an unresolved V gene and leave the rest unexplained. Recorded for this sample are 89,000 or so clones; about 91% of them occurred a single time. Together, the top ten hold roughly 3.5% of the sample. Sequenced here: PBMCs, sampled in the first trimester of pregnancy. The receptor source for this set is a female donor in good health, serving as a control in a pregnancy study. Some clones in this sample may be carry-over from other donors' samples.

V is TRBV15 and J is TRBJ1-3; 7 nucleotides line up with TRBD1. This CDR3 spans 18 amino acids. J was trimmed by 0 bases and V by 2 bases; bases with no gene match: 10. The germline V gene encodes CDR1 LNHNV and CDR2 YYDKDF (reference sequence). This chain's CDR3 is CATSRSQAGQSSGNTIYF. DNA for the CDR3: TGTGCCACCAGCAGATCCCAGGCGGGACAGAGCTCTGGAAACACCATATATTTT. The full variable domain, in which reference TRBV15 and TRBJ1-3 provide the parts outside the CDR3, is DAMVIQNPRYQVTQFGKPVTLSCSQTLNHNVMYWYQQKSSQAPKLLFHYYDKDFNNEADTPDNFQSRRPNTSFCFLDIRSPGLGDTAMYLCATSRSQAGQSSGNTIYFGEGSWLTVV.

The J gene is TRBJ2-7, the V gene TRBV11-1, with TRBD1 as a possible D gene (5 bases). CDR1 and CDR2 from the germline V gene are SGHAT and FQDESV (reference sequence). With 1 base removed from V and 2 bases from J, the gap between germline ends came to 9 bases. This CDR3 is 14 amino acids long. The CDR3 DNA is TGTGCCAGCAGCTTAGGTCGCAGGGCCTACGAGCAGTACTTC. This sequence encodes CASSLGRRAYEQYF.

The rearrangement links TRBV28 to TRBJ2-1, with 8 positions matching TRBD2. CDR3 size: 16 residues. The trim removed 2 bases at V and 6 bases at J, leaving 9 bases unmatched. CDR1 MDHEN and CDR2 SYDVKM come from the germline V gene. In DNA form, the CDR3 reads TGTGCCAGCAGTTTAGGGGGGACTAGTTTTAGCAATGAGCAGTTCTTC. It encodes CASSLGGTSFSNEQFF.

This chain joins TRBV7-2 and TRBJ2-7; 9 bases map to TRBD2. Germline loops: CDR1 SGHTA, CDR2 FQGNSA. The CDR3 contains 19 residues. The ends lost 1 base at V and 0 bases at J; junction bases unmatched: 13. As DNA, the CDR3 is TGTGCCAGCAGCTTAGAAATGCGGGAGGGATTTATATTCTCCTACGAGCAGTACTTC. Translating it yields CASSLEMREGFIFSYEQYF. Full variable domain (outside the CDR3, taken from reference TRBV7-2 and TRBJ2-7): GAGVSQSPSNKVTEKGKDVELRCDPISGHTALYWYRQSLGQGLEFLIYFQGNSAPDKSGLPSDRFSAERTGGSVSTLTIQRTQQEDSAVYLCASSLEMREGFIFSYEQYFGPGTRLTVT.

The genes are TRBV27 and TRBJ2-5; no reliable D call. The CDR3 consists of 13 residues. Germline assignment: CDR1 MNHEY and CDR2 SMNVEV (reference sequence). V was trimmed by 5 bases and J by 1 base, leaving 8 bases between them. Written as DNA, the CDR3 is TGTGCCAGCAGTCTACTATCCCAAGAGACCCAGTACTTC. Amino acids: CASSLLSQETQYF.

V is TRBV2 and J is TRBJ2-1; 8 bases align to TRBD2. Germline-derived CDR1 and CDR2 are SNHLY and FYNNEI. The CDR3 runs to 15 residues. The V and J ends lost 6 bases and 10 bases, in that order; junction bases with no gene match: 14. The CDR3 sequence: CASRQLAEAIGEQFF. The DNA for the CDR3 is TGTGCCAGCAGACAACTAGCGGAGGCAATCGGCGAGCAGTTCTTC.

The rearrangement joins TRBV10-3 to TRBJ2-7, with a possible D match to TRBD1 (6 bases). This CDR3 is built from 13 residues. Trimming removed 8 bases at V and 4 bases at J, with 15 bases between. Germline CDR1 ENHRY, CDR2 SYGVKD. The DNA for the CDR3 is TGTGCCATCGGGACATCGCCAGCTTACGAGCAGTACTTC. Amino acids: CAIGTSPAYEQYF.

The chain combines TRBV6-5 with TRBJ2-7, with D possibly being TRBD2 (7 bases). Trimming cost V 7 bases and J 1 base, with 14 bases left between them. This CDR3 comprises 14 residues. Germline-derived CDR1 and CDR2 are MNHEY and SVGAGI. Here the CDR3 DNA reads TGTGCCAGCACCCGGGGGGCAGCTTCCTACGAGCAGTACTTC. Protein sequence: CASTRGAASYEQYF.

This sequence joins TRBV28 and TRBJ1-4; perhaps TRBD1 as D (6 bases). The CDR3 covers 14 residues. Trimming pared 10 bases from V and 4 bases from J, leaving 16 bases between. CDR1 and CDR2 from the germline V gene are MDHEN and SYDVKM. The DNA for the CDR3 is TGTGCCACCCGATTACAGGGAAATAATGAAAAACTGTTTTTT. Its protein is CATRLQGNNEKLFF.

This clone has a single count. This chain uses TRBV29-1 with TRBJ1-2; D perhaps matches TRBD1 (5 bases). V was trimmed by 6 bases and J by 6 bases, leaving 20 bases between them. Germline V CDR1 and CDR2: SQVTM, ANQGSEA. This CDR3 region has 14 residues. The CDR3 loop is CSVHFAGGTNGYTF. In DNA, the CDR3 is TGCAGCGTACACTTCGCCGGGGGAACTAATGGCTACACCTTC.

CDR3 residues: CASRPFGTGAEKLFF. The CDR3 DNA reads TGTGCCAGCAGGCCCTTCGGGACAGGGGCTGAAAAACTGTTTTTT. The J gene is TRBJ1-4, the V gene TRBV7-2, with TRBD1 matching 10 bases. This CDR3 is 15 amino acids long. The germline CDR1 and CDR2 sequences are SGHTA and FQGNSA. V trimming: 6 bases; J trimming: 7 bases; junction bases outside the gene matches: 8.

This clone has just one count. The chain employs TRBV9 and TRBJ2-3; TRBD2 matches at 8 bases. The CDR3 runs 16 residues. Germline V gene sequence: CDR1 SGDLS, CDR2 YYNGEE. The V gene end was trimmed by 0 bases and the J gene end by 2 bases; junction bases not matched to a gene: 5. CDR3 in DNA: TGTGCCAGCAGCGTAGCGGGAGGGTACCTCACAGATACGCAGTATTTT. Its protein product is CASSVAGGYLTDTQYF.

CDR3 DNA: TGTGCCAGCAGTTTCGGTGCCGGGGAGCTGTTTTTT. Translated, it gives CASSFGAGELFF. This rearrangement joins TRBV28 to TRBJ2-2; D is uncertain. The germline V and J ends were trimmed by 3 bases and 6 bases, with 5 bases remaining between them. This CDR3 is 12 amino acids long. The germline V gene encodes CDR1 MDHEN and CDR2 SYDVKM.

CDR3 nucleotides: TGTGCCAGTATCGGCGCGGGACGGGCCGGGGAGCTGTTTTTT. Translation gives CASIGAGRAGELFF. The rearrangement links TRBV19 to TRBJ2-2; tentatively, D is TRBD2 (6 bases). The V end was cut by 7 bases, the J end by 6 bases, with 15 bases between. The CDR3 covers 14 residues. Germline CDR1 and CDR2: LNHDA and SQIVND (reference sequence). Full variable domain (rest looked up from reference TRBV19 and TRBJ2-2): DGGITQSPKYLFRKEGQNVTLSCEQNLNHDAMYWYRQDPGQGLRLIYYSQIVNDFQKGDIAEGYSVSREKKESFPLTVTSAQKNPTAFYLCASIGAGRAGELFFGEGSRLTVL.

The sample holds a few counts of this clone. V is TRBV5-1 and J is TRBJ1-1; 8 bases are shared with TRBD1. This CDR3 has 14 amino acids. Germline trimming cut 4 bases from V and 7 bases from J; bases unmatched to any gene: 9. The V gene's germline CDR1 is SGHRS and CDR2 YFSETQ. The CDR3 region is CASSPGTGSDEAFF. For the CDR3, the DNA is TGCGCCAGCAGCCCGGGGACAGGTTCAGATGAAGCTTTCTTT.

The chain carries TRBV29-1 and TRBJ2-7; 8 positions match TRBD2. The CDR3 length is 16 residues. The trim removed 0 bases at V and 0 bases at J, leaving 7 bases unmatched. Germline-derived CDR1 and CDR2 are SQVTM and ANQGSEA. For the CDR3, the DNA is TGCAGCGTTGAAGATCCGGGGACTAGGAGCTCCTACGAGCAGTACTTC. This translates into CSVEDPGTRSSYEQYF.

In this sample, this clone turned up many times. CDR3 in amino acids: CASSDSRGGADEQFF. Written as DNA, the CDR3 is TGTGCCAGCAGTGACTCTCGCGGGGGGGCCGATGAGCAGTTCTTC. The chain carries TRBV6-4 and TRBJ2-1; 9 bases are a match to TRBD2. This CDR3 comprises 15 residues. CDR1 and CDR2 (germline): MRHNA, SNTAGT. Trimming cost V 0 bases and J 8 bases; bases outside gene matches: 5.

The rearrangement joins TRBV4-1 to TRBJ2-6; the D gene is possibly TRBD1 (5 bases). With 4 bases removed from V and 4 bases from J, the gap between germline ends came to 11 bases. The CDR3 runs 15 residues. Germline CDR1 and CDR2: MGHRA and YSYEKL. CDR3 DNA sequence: TGCGCCAGCAGCCTTTTGGGGCTGGGGGCCAACGTCCTGACTTTC. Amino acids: CASSLLGLGANVLTF.

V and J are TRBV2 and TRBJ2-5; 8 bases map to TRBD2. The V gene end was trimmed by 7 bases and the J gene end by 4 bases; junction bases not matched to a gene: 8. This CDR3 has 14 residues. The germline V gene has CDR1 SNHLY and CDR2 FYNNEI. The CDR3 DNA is TGTGCCAGCACCCGGGGGGGCCTGGTAGAGACCCAGTACTTC. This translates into CASTRGGLVETQYF.

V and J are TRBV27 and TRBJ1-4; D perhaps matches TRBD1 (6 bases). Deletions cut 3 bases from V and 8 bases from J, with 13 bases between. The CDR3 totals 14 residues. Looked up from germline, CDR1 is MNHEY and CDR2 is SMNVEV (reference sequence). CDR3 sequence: CASSLAGEREKLFF. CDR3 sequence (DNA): TGTGCCAGCAGTTTGGCAGGGGAACGGGAAAAACTGTTTTTT.